One sample yielded the 22 T cell receptor beta chains listed below, sequenced in a study of blood T cell repertoires in COVID-19. Only in-frame clones appear in the TCRdb table, and some are missing; sequencing was by immunoSEQ multiplex PCR. The data contain approximately 150,000 clones, around 83% of them singletons. The sequencing input was peripheral blood. Receptors originate from a man between 65 and 85 years old who had recovered from COVID-19.

V and J are TRBV10-3 and TRBJ2-7, with 9 bases lining up with TRBD1. The CDR3 is 14 residues long. The germline V gene has CDR1 ENHRY and CDR2 SYGVKD. V was pared by 4 bases and J by 2 bases, with 3 bases of the junction left unmatched. The CDR3 sequence is CAISGQGVTYEQYF. In DNA, the CDR3 is TGTGCCATCAGTGGACAGGGGGTTACCTACGAGCAGTACTTC.

Comments on this clone: The junction shows a germline mismatch at one end, possibly a read error. The rearrangement uses TRBV4-2 and TRBJ2-1, with D perhaps matching TRBD1 (6 bases). CDR1 and CDR2 (germline): LGHNA, YNFKEQ. The CDR3 is 14 amino acids. CDR3 amino acids: CASSPGQYNHSSLF. CDR3 nucleotide sequence: TGTGCCAGCAGCCCAGGACAGTACAATCACAGCAGTCTCTTC.

V and J are TRBV10-3 and TRBJ2-3; D gene unclear. This CDR3 has 13 residues. Germline V lookup: CDR1 ENHRY, CDR2 SYGVKD. V was shortened by 6 bases and J by 3 bases, with 10 bases between the two germline ends. The CDR3 here is CAIRLELTDTQYF. CDR3 coding DNA: TGTGCCATCAGGTTGGAGTTGACAGATACGCAGTATTTT.

This clone was counted only a few times. This chain joins TRBV6-5 and TRBJ1-3; the D gene is possibly TRBD1 (5 bases). The CDR3 runs to 16 residues. CDR1 is MNHEY, CDR2 SVGAGI, per germline. The V gene lost 0 bases and the J gene lost 3 bases, with 12 bases spanning the gap. CDR3 in DNA: TGTGCCAGCAGTTACTCCGCCGGGGGAAGTGGAAACACCATATATTTT. This codes for CASSYSAGGSGNTIYF.

V usage is TRBV5-1 and J usage is TRBJ2-3; perhaps TRBD2 as D (5 bases). V lost 3 bases and J lost 6, with 14 bases in between. In germline, CDR1 is SGHRS, CDR2 YFSETQ. This CDR3 has 14 amino acids. The DNA of the CDR3 is TGCGCCAGCAGCTATGGTGGGAGTGAGGATACGCAGTATTTT. Encoded protein: CASSYGGSEDTQYF.

This clone came up a few times. The chain carries TRBV7-9 and TRBJ2-2; D is perhaps TRBD1 (6 bases). The germline V and J ends were trimmed by 5 bases and 1 base, with 8 bases remaining between them. From germline, CDR1 is SEHNR and CDR2 FQNEAQ (reference sequence). The CDR3 runs to 14 residues. The DNA of the CDR3 is TGTGCCAGCAGCAAACAGGGGAACACCGGGGAGCTGTTTTTT. The encoded protein is CASSKQGNTGELFF.

The genes are TRBV27 and TRBJ1-1; the match to TRBD1 covers 10 bases. Germline assignment: CDR1 MNHEY and CDR2 SMNVEV (reference sequence). This CDR3 is built from 14 residues. The V and J ends lost 5 bases and 11 bases, in that order; junction bases with no gene match: 11. The CDR3 DNA reads TGTGCCAGCAGTAACGACAGGGGGCGCGGTAGGGCTTTCTTT. Amino acid sequence: CASSNDRGRGRAFF.

V and J are TRBV10-1 and TRBJ1-2; 8 nucleotides match TRBD1. The CDR3 contains 14 residues. CDR1 is WNHNN and CDR2 is SYGVQD in the germline V gene (reference sequence). The trim removed 6 bases at V and 5 bases at J, leaving 8 bases unmatched. CDR3 nucleotides: TGCGCCAGCAGCCCCGGGGACAGGAATTATGGCTACACCTTC. Protein sequence: CASSPGDRNYGYTF.

V is TRBV6-5 and J is TRBJ1-1; D is ambiguous. The CDR3 contains 15 residues. V lost 4 bases and J 4 bases, leaving 16 bases between the germline ends. Per the germline V gene, CDR1 is MNHEY and CDR2 is SVGAGI. CDR3 DNA: TGTGCCAGCAGTTCACCGGGCCCGGGGAGCACTGAAGCTTTCTTT. It specifies CASSSPGPGSTEAFF.

The sample holds a few counts of this clone. The V and J genes are TRBV6-5 and TRBJ2-2; 12 nucleotides match TRBD2. The CDR3 has 15 amino acids. The germline CDR1 and CDR2 sequences are MNHEY and SVGAGI. Germline trimming cut 5 bases from V and 7 bases from J; bases unmatched to any gene: 5. In DNA, the CDR3 is TGTGCCAGCAGTCGACTAGCGGGAGATGTCGGGGAGCTGTTTTTT. Protein: CASSRLAGDVGELFF.

V usage is TRBV28 and J usage is TRBJ1-4, with D perhaps TRBD1 (6 bases). V lost 1 base to trimming and J lost 4 bases, with 16 bases between them. The CDR3 runs to 17 residues. Germline V CDR1 and CDR2: MDHEN, SYDVKM. As DNA, the CDR3 is TGTGCCAGCAGTTTATACATCAGGGGAGGGGGTAATGAAAAACTGTTTTTT. Encoded protein: CASSLYIRGGGNEKLFF.

The rearrangement links TRBV3-1 (or the pseudogene TRBV3-2) to TRBJ2-1; TRBD2 aligns across 10 bases. CDR3 length: 19 residues. CDR1 and CDR2 (germline): LGHDT, YNNKEL (reference sequence). V gave up 4 bases and J gave up 6 bases; unmatched junction bases: 18. CDR3 sequence: CASSPLFSSGSGALNEQFF. The CDR3 DNA reads as TGTGCCAGCAGCCCTCTCTTCTCTAGCGGGAGTGGGGCCCTCAATGAGCAGTTCTTC.

The chain links TRBV6-5 to TRBJ2-2; TRBD2 matches 10 bases. V shed 0 bases and J 6 bases; nucleotides not matched to a gene: 4. Germline CDR1 MNHEY, CDR2 SVGAGI. The CDR3 totals 16 residues. Here the CDR3 reads CASSYSFSGRAGELFF. Here the CDR3 DNA reads TGTGCCAGCAGTTACTCCTTCAGCGGGAGGGCCGGGGAGCTGTTTTTT.

This clone appeared once. The V gene is TRBV19, the J gene TRBJ2-2; no clear D gene. Trimming took off 7 bases at V and 7 bases at J, with 10 bases between the two ends. This CDR3 contains 12 residues. Germline V CDR1 and CDR2: LNHDA, SQIVND (reference sequence). CDR3 nucleotides: TGTGCCAGTACCAGAGAGGTCGGGGAGCTGTTTTTT. This codes for CASTREVGELFF.

This chain connects TRBV5-8 to TRBJ2-5; D unclear. Germline CDR1 reads SGHTS; CDR2 reads YDEGEE. The CDR3 is 11 amino acids. Trimming removed 2 bases from V and 4 bases from J, with 3 bases in between. CDR3 sequence reads: CASSFVETQYF. The DNA of the CDR3 is TGTGCCAGCAGCTTCGTAGAGACCCAGTACTTC. The whole variable domain, remainder taken from reference TRBV5-8 and TRBJ2-5, is EAGVTQSPTHLIKTRGQQATLRCSPISGHTSVYWYQQALGLGLQFLLWYDEGEERNRGNFPPRFSGRQFPNYSSELNVNALELEDSALYLCASSFVETQYFGPGTRLLVL.

The chain carries TRBV5-1 and TRBJ2-3; D perhaps matches TRBD2 (6 bases). The CDR3 runs to 15 residues. The germline V gene has CDR1 SGHRS and CDR2 YFSETQ. V dropped 9 bases and J dropped 5 bases, with 22 bases sitting between them. The CDR3 sequence: CANSWRDPSEDTQYF. The DNA of the CDR3 is TGCGCCAACTCCTGGAGGGACCCCTCCGAAGATACGCAGTATTTT.

The chain joins TRBV18 to TRBJ2-1; TRBD1 agrees at 11 bases. This CDR3 is built from 18 residues. Looked up from germline, CDR1 is KGHSH and CDR2 is LQKENI. Unmatched junction bases numbered 8, after V lost 4 bases and J lost 0 bases. For the CDR3, the DNA is TGTGCCAGCTCACGCCAGGGGGACAGGGGGTTCTCCTACAATGAGCAGTTCTTC. Encoded protein: CASSRQGDRGFSYNEQFF.

This clone was counted once. The chain uses TRBV18 and TRBJ1-1, with TRBD1 matching 8 bases. Trimming cost V 2 bases and J 4 bases; bases outside gene matches: 3. The germline CDR1 and CDR2 sequences are KGHSH and LQKENI. The CDR3 length is 14 residues. The CDR3 nucleotides read TGTGCCAGCTCACCAGATGACAGGGGCACTGAAGCTTTCTTT. It yields the protein CASSPDDRGTEAFF.

As for this clone: An end of the junction differs from the germline gene, which may be a read error. This rearrangement joins TRBV28 to TRBJ1-1; D gene ambiguous. Germline V gives CDR1 MDHEN, CDR2 SYDVKM. The CDR3 has 13 residues. The CDR3: CASRSGGNAEAFF. The CDR3 DNA is TGTGCCAGCCGGTCCGGCGGGAACGCTGAAGCTTTCTTT.

J is TRBJ2-3 and V is TRBV5-4; 9 positions match TRBD2. The J segment lost 2 bases and the V segment lost 4 bases, leaving 8 bases of the junction unmatched. The CDR3 sequence is 16 residues long. Germline-derived CDR1 and CDR2 are SGHNT and YYREEE (reference sequence). CDR3 amino acids: CASSLLLAGLTDTQYF. CDR3 coding DNA: TGTGCCAGCAGCCTATTACTAGCGGGCCTCACAGATACGCAGTATTTT. Looking up the rest from reference TRBV5-4 and TRBJ2-3 gives the full variable domain: ETGVTQSPTHLIKTRGQQVTLRCSSQSGHNTVSWYQQALGQGPQFIFQYYREEENGRGNFPPRFSGLQFPNYSSELNVNALELDDSALYLCASSLLLAGLTDTQYFGPGTRLTVL.

This chain links TRBV10-3 with TRBJ1-2; TRBD1 matches at 7 bases. Per germline, CDR1 ENHRY and CDR2 SYGVKD. V lost 7 bases, J lost 3 bases, and 8 bases stayed unmatched. The CDR3 is 14 amino acids. CDR3 loop: CAITGQDDYYGYTF. For the CDR3, the DNA is TGTGCCATCACCGGACAGGACGACTACTATGGCTACACCTTC.

The chain couples TRBV7-2 to TRBJ2-7, with no clear D. V was pared by 2 bases and J by 0 bases, with 8 bases between. Germline V gene sequence: CDR1 SGHTA, CDR2 FQGNSA. There are 14 residues in the CDR3. As DNA, the CDR3 is TGTGCCAGCAGCTTACCATCGAGCTCCTACGAGCAGTACTTC. Translating it yields CASSLPSSSYEQYF.